This T cell receptor beta chain originates from a study of cytotoxic CD8 clonotypes in ibrutinib-treated CLL. Measured with immunoSEQ multiplex PCR; TCRdb has only the in-frame clones, and not every one. Of roughly 16,000 clones listed, less than 80% are singletons. This clone has just a few counts. CDR3 size: 14 residues. Trimming took 8 bases from V and 2 from J; bases not matched to a gene: 5. Germline V gene sequence: CDR1 MDHEN, CDR2 SYDVKM. The sequenced sample was PBMCs, obtained before ibrutinib treatment. The source of this sequence is a human donor with chronic lymphocytic leukemia. The chain has TRBV28 and TRBJ1-3; 8 nucleotides agree with TRBD1. CDR3 sequence reads: CASLRDRTGNTIYF. CDR3 bases: TGTGCCAGCCTCCGGGACAGGACTGGAAACACCATATATTTT.